This T cell receptor beta chain was found in a study of cytomegalovirus exposure and HLA in healthy donors. PCR used 60 Vbeta primers and 13 Jbeta primers. TCRdb's table, derived via immunoSEQ multiplex PCR, lists solely in-frame clones and lacks some. Altogether around 190,000 clones are present, 70% to 80% being singletons, with the ten largest covering under 3%. Regarding the study as a whole: Rare TCR sequences predominated, though certain public TCRs were found in many donors.

Notes on this clone: What it binds is not known.

The germline CDR1 and CDR2 sequences are MNHNY and SVGAGI (reference sequence). V lost 5 bases to trimming and J lost 1 base, with 5 bases between them. The CDR3 consists of 13 residues. The source material was PBMCs. The origin of this receptor is a woman younger than 45 in good health and CMV-seronegative. The V call is TRBV6-6, the J call TRBJ2-2; D possibly corresponds to TRBD2 (5 bases). The CDR3 nucleotides read TGTGCCAGCAGTCGGGGGAACACCGGGGAGCTGTTTTTT. It yields the protein CASSRGNTGELFF.